This TCR beta chain came from a study of blood T cell repertoires in COVID-19 (dated by TCRdb to the early 2020s). Notes on the research overall: Samples from collaborators originated in the United States, Italy and Spain and spanned both the acute and convalescent phases of COVID-19. The material from the prospective study consisted of cDNA or gDNA derived from T cells, B-cell-depleted T cells, or PBMCs. Deeply sampled blood TCRbeta repertoires from subjects exposed to, actively infected with, or recovered from COVID-19 were included in the dataset. The repertoires were released in a freely available public database intended as a resource for research on the immune response to SARS-CoV-2. The samples were drawn from two sources: the first 160 participants of the ongoing ImmuneRACE study, and approximately 1,300 subjects contributed by 6 global collaborators. Sample metadata almost always included a de-identified subject ID, COVID-19 status, age in years and sex. Where HLA class I and class II types were available, the types were taken from metadata supplied by the sample provider, not from assay-based typing.

Whole blood was collected in K2EDTA tubes by collaborating institutions according to the institutions' own protocols. Collaborator samples were shipped for TCRbeta analysis as frozen whole blood, isolated PBMCs, or DNA extracted from either sample type. The germline V gene specifies MNHEY as CDR1 and SVGAGI as CDR2. The CDR3 covers 15 residues, taking in both the cysteine and the phenylalanine. The CDR3 DNA has 45 bases and is translated from base 1. Germline trimming amounts to 2 bases on V and 2 bases on J, with 2 as the count of junction bases outside the gene matches. In regard to this clone: Its recognized antigen is unknown. It has no much larger one-base neighbor in the sample; base qualities were not kept.

Overall results and qualifications from the work: Clinical and demographic metadata were provided uncurated, with the amount varying by source and participant.

TCRbeta CDR3 regions were amplified from genomic DNA by means of the immunoSEQ Assay, a bias-controlled multiplex PCR. Under the source paper's analysis protocol: Nucleated cell counts per sample were estimated from amplification of reference gene primers within the assay. To quantify the absolute abundance of each unique TCRbeta CDR3 rearrangement, sequence reads were collapsed and filtered. Productive Simpson clonality was computed per sample as the square root of Simpson's diversity index over productive rearrangements. Entries here come from immuneACCESS through TCRdb and include only in-frame sequences with V and J called. Some clones fail to appear in such tables; in the studies checked, an unresolved V gene covers under half of the shortfall, and the cause of the remainder is unknown. From that table come the V and J calls and clone size; the DNA was used to work out D and trimming. In this sample the table shows about 40,000 clones, over 75% of which occur a single time. Clones ranked in the top ten supply approximately 10% of the sample.

This TCR came from a woman in her 70s with acute or convalescent COVID-19. The sequencing input was peripheral blood. The chain is made from TRBV6-5 and TRBJ2-2; a stretch of 7 junction bases matches TRBD2. In nucleotide form, the sequence is TGTGCCAGCAGTTACGGGGGGGGAAACACCGGGGAGCTGTTTTTT. It translates as CASSYGGGNTGELFF.